A selection of T cell receptor beta chains follows, all from one sample in a study of blood T cell repertoires in COVID-19. Sequencing used immunoSEQ multiplex PCR; TCRdb keeps in-frame clones, though not all of them. The sample yields approximately 140,000 clones, around 87% seen once. Sequencing input: PBMCs or T cells enriched from blood (not recorded which). Receptors were obtained from a woman aged 40 to 50 who had been exposed to COVID-19. Both conserved end residues are part of each CDR3. Each record gives: clone size, V gene, D gene, J gene, CDR3 protein, CDR3 DNA. D genes are given only for firm matches. The size field is filled for only some rows; it gives once, few, many or a size class.

>-|TRBV28|-|TRBJ1-5
CASTPNPRTGLNQPQHF
TGTGCCAGCACTCCGAATCCCCGTACAGGGTTGAATCAGCCCCAGCATTTT
>-|TRBV6-5|-|TRBJ2-2
CASSRRDFGELFF
TGTGCCAGCAGTCGCCGGGACTTTGGGGAGCTGTTTTTT
>-|TRBV6-5|-|TRBJ1-2
CASLGNYGYTF
TGTGCCAGCCTGGGCAACTATGGCTACACCTTC
>-|TRBV7-9|-|TRBJ1-1
CASSLRGSLEAFF
TGTGCCAGCAGCTTGCGGGGGTCACTTGAAGCTTTCTTT
>-|TRBV2|TRBD1|TRBJ1-1
CASSADRGGTEAFF
TGTGCCAGCAGTGCGGACAGGGGCGGAACTGAAGCTTTCTTT
>-|TRBV21-1|-|TRBJ2-1
CASRHTSWGEQFF
TGTGCCAGCAGACATACTAGCTGGGGTGAGCAGTTCTTC
>-|TRBV18|TRBD1|TRBJ1-2
CASSTAGTGLYGYTF
TGTGCCAGCTCAACCGCCGGGACAGGGCTCTATGGCTACACCTTC
>once|TRBV18|-|TRBJ1-1
CASSPDVTGSPKTEAFF
TGTGCCAGCTCACCGGACGTTACGGGGAGCCCCAAGACTGAAGCTTTCTTT
>-|TRBV18|TRBD1|TRBJ1-5
CASSPTGQGTNQPQHF
TGTGCCAGCTCACCAACGGGACAGGGCACCAATCAGCCCCAGCATTTT
>once|TRBV9|-|TRBJ1-2
CASSAGLVFYGYTF
TGTGCCAGCAGCGCCGGTTTGGTATTCTATGGCTACACCTTC
>-|TRBV9|TRBD2|TRBJ2-3
CASSPGLANTQYF
TGTGCCAGCAGCCCCGGACTAGCGAATACGCAGTATTTT
>-|TRBV3-1/TRBV3-2|-|TRBJ1-1
CASSVRGGQVTEAFF
TGTGCCAGCAGCGTGAGAGGGGGTCAGGTCACTGAAGCTTTCTTT
>-|TRBV9|TRBD1|TRBJ1-6
CASGLDRALHF
TGTGCCAGCGGCCTAGACAGGGCCCTCCACTTT
>-|TRBV9|-|TRBJ2-2
CASSVVYHPNTGELFF
TGTGCCAGCAGCGTAGTCTACCATCCGAACACCGGGGAGCTGTTTTTT
>-|TRBV3-1/TRBV3-2|-|TRBJ2-3
CASSQEQVDTQYF
TGTGCCAGCAGCCAAGAACAGGTGGATACGCAGTATTTT
>-|TRBV18|TRBD1|TRBJ1-4
CASSLTRDSFNEKLFF
TGTGCCAGCTCACTCACCAGGGACAGTTTCAATGAAAAACTGTTTTTT
>-|TRBV7-9|TRBD2|TRBJ2-1
CASSDTSGFDNEQFF
TGTGCCAGCAGCGATACTAGCGGGTTCGACAATGAGCAGTTCTTC
>-|TRBV6-1|TRBD1|TRBJ2-7
CASSELVGQGPYEQYF
TGTGCCAGCAGTGAATTAGTGGGACAGGGTCCGTACGAGCAGTACTTC
>-|TRBV9|-|TRBJ2-1
CASSGGLGYNEQFF
TGTGCCAGCAGCGGGGGGCTAGGATACAATGAGCAGTTCTTC
>-|TRBV27|TRBD1|TRBJ1-2
CASSSVTGRGYTF
TGTGCCAGCAGTTCCGTGACAGGGCGAGGCTACACCTTC
>once|TRBV9|-|TRBJ1-6
CASSAGSSYNSPLHF
TGTGCCAGCAGTGCCGGTAGCTCCTATAATTCACCCCTCCACTTT
>-|TRBV7-6|-|TRBJ1-3
CASSPYRGSGNTIYF
TGTGCCAGCAGCCCCTACCGTGGCTCTGGAAACACCATATATTTT
>-|TRBV9|-|TRBJ2-1
CASSVGRGSYNEQFF
TGTGCCAGCAGCGTAGGCCGGGGATCCTACAATGAGCAGTTCTTC
>-|TRBV6-2/TRBV6-3|-|TRBJ2-5
CASSYRHREGGGKTQYF
TGTGCCAGCAGTTACAGACACAGGGAAGGTGGGGGAAAGACCCAGTACTTC